Listed here are 16 T cell receptor beta chains from one sample, sequenced in a study of blood T cell repertoires in COVID-19. Assay used: immunoSEQ multiplex PCR; TCRdb lists only in-frame clones, some missing. This table holds about 160,000 clones, approximately 90% found once. The material sequenced was PBMCs or T cells enriched from blood (not recorded which). Receptors were obtained from a woman in her forties or fifties who had recovered from COVID-19.

This chain joins TRBV5-4 and TRBJ2-1, with TRBD1 identical over 9 bases. CDR1 and CDR2 (germline): SGHNT, YYREEE (reference sequence). The CDR3 length is 17 residues. V lost 0 bases and J lost 7; bases outside the gene matches: 11. CDR3: CASSLEYRGRGRNEQFF. As DNA, the CDR3 is TGTGCCAGCAGCTTGGAGTACAGGGGGCGAGGTAGGAATGAGCAGTTCTTC.

V gene TRBV6-5 combines with J gene TRBJ1-6; D is ambiguous. CDR3 length equals 13 residues. V was pared by 2 bases and J by 7 bases, with 6 bases between. CDR1 is MNHEY and CDR2 is SVGAGI in the germline V gene. The CDR3 loop is CASSYERNSPLHF. CDR3 nucleotides: TGTGCCAGCAGTTACGAGAGGAATTCACCCCTCCACTTT.

The table lists this clone with a few counts. The CDR3 DNA sequence: TGTGCCAGCAGCGCCACTTTCTCGAACACTGAAGCTTTCTTT. Its protein product is CASSATFSNTEAFF. The chain uses TRBV7-9 and TRBJ1-1, with D hard to call. The CDR3 contains 14 residues. Germline assignment: CDR1 SEHNR and CDR2 FQNEAQ (reference sequence). V was pared by 5 bases and J by 1 base, with 11 bases between.

The chain is built from TRBV30 and TRBJ1-5; the D gene is possibly TRBD1 (6 bases). V lost 6 bases to trimming and J lost 6 bases, with 15 bases between them. From germline, CDR1 is GTSNPN and CDR2 SVGIG (reference sequence). This CDR3 spans 13 amino acids. CDR3 region: CACNLQGSQPQHF. The DNA of the CDR3 is TGTGCCTGCAACCTCCAGGGGTCTCAGCCCCAGCATTTT.

The rearrangement links TRBV19 to TRBJ2-7; D is perhaps TRBD2 (6 bases). Per the germline V gene, CDR1 is LNHDA and CDR2 is SQIVND (reference sequence). The CDR3 is made up of 13 amino acids. V lost 5 bases and J 3 bases, leaving 11 bases between the germline ends. CDR3 residues: CASSPSEIYEQYF. The CDR3 bases are TGTGCCAGTAGTCCTAGCGAGATCTACGAGCAGTACTTC.

This clone was found once. The chain is built from TRBV7-2 and TRBJ1-1, with D maybe TRBD1 (5 bases). Germline V gives CDR1 SGHTA, CDR2 FQGNSA. V lost 5 bases and J lost 5, with 15 bases in between. This CDR3 spans 14 amino acids. Written as DNA, the CDR3 is TGTGCCAGCAGCGCTCAGGGTAGTAGGACTGAAGCTTTCTTT. Its translation is CASSAQGSRTEAFF.

The CDR3 loop is CASGNPWSYADTQYF. As DNA, the CDR3 is TGTGCTAGTGGTAACCCATGGAGTTATGCAGATACGCAGTATTTT. The V call is TRBV12-5, the J call TRBJ2-3; D gene uncertain. Deletions cut 5 bases from V and 4 bases from J, with 16 bases between. The germline V gene encodes CDR1 LGHNT and CDR2 FRNRAP. This CDR3 region has 15 residues.

The chain couples TRBV29-1 to TRBJ1-1; TRBD1 is a possible D gene (6 bases). The CDR3 totals 12 residues. Trimming took off 5 bases at V and 11 bases at J, with 18 bases between the two ends. Germline V gene sequence: CDR1 SQVTM, CDR2 ANQGSEA. As DNA, the CDR3 is TGCAGCGTTTATTCACCAGGGGAGTGGGCTTTCTTT. This sequence encodes CSVYSPGEWAFF.

The chain couples TRBV6-5 to TRBJ2-5; D is possibly TRBD2 (5 bases). Per germline, CDR1 MNHEY and CDR2 SVGAGI. V lost 6 bases and J 5 bases, leaving 13 bases between the germline ends. This CDR3 region has 13 residues. The chain's CDR3 is CASRSVGGETQYF. In DNA, the CDR3 is TGTGCCAGCAGGAGCGTCGGCGGGGAGACCCAGTACTTC.

The chain is built from TRBV7-3 and TRBJ1-1; tentatively, D is TRBD1 (6 bases). The length of the CDR3 is 14 residues. Per the germline V gene, CDR1 is SGHTA and CDR2 is FQGTGA. The V end was cut by 3 bases, the J end by 1 base, with 9 bases between. The CDR3 coding sequence is TGTGCCAGCAGCTTGCAGGGGACGAACACTGAAGCTTTCTTT. Translation: CASSLQGTNTEAFF.

The genes are TRBV27 and TRBJ2-1; TRBD1 aligns across 10 bases. Unmatched junction bases numbered 7, after V lost 2 bases and J lost 9 bases. The germline CDR1 and CDR2 sequences are MNHEY and SMNVEV (reference sequence). This CDR3 region has 15 residues. The CDR3 DNA reads as TGTGCCAGCAGTTTAACCGTGACAGGGGGCACTGAGCAGTTCTTC. Translation gives CASSLTVTGGTEQFF.

The rearrangement uses TRBV7-2 and TRBJ2-7; no clear D gene. Germline CDR1 is SGHTA and CDR2 is FQGNSA. V was pared by 4 bases and J by 0 bases, with 16 bases between. The CDR3 runs to 16 residues. CDR3 in DNA: TGTGCCAGCAGCTCTGCTTCTAATGTTCTCTCCTACGAGCAGTACTTC. Translation: CASSSASNVLSYEQYF.

The rearrangement links TRBV9 to TRBJ1-4; perhaps TRBD1 as D (5 bases). The CDR3 runs to 15 residues. CDR1 and CDR2 from the germline V gene are SGDLS and YYNGEE. Trimming took 0 bases from V and 2 from J, leaving 8 bases between them. CDR3 region: CASSVGTSTNEKLFF. For the CDR3, the DNA is TGTGCCAGCAGCGTAGGGACATCTACTAATGAAAAACTGTTTTTT.

CDR3 in DNA: TGTGCCAGCAGCAAAGCTCCTACAGGGGGCTACGAGCAGTACTTC. Residues: CASSKAPTGGYEQYF. The rearrangement links TRBV7-2 to TRBJ2-7; 8 nucleotides agree with TRBD1. The ends lost 5 bases at V and 3 bases at J; junction bases unmatched: 9. There are 15 residues in the CDR3. From germline, CDR1 is SGHTA and CDR2 FQGNSA.

Comment on this clone: The junction and the germline gene differ at one end; a read error may be behind it. DNA of the CDR3: TGTGCCAGCAGCGGATCTCTAGCCAAAAACATTCAGTACTTT. This gives the protein CASSGSLAKNIQYF. The V gene is TRBV9, the J gene TRBJ2-4; D is perhaps TRBD2 (5 bases). CDR3 length equals 14 residues. Germline V gene lookup returns CDR1 SGDLS and CDR2 YYNGEE.

V is TRBV5-4 and J is TRBJ1-4; possibly TRBD1 for D (6 bases). CDR3 length equals 15 residues. The V and J ends lost 4 bases and 8 bases respectively, with 18 bases between them. Germline values: CDR1 SGHNT, CDR2 YYREEE (reference sequence). CDR3 amino acids: CASSPGRGEEEKLFF. CDR3 nucleotides: TGTGCCAGCAGCCCAGGGAGGGGGGAAGAAGAAAAACTGTTTTTT.